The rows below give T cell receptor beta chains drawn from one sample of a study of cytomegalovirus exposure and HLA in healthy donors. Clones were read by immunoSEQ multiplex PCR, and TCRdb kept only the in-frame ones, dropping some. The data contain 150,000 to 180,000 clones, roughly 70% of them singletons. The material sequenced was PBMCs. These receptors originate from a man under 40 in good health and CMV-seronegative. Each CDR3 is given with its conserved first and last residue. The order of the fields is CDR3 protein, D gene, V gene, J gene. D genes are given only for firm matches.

CDR3aa: CASSIAGGPDTQYF
d_gene: TRBD2
v_gene: TRBV19
j_gene: TRBJ2-3

CDR3aa: CASRAGVGELFF
d_gene: TRBD2
v_gene: TRBV27
j_gene: TRBJ2-2

CDR3aa: CASSVGRGTGGYGYTF
d_gene: TRBD1
v_gene: TRBV7-2
j_gene: TRBJ1-2

CDR3aa: CASSLGDRQETQYF
d_gene: TRBD1
v_gene: TRBV5-5
j_gene: TRBJ2-5

CDR3aa: CSVESETGNEQYF
d_gene: TRBD1
v_gene: TRBV29-1
j_gene: TRBJ2-7

CDR3aa: CASSFRQGGHNEQFF
d_gene: TRBD1
v_gene: TRBV7-2
j_gene: TRBJ2-1

CDR3aa: CASSLGTGGFGELFF
d_gene: TRBD1
v_gene: TRBV5-1
j_gene: TRBJ2-2

CDR3aa: CASSLAAGGQETQYF
d_gene: TRBD2
v_gene: TRBV28
j_gene: TRBJ2-5

CDR3aa: CASSKLGLAAGELFF
d_gene: TRBD2
v_gene: TRBV9
j_gene: TRBJ2-2

CDR3aa: CASSGQGNTGELFF
d_gene: TRBD1
v_gene: TRBV6-5
j_gene: TRBJ2-2

CDR3aa: CASSLVGAGNYGYTF
d_gene: NA
v_gene: TRBV5-4
j_gene: TRBJ1-2